The 31 T cell receptor beta chains given below trace back to one sample, sequenced in a study of CD8 T cells in ankylosing spondylitis (dated by TCRdb to about 2017). Libraries came from 5' RACE. TCRdb lists the instrument as Illumina HiSeq 2500. TCRdb ran its own pipeline on the public reads, namely fastp trimming at Q25 and MiXCR clone calling, and kept in-frame beta chains. Rows merge per CDR3 protein into single entries with the most common DNA and genes. A total of roughly 250,000 distinct CDR3 sequences appear in this sample, under 12% of them only once. 2.6% of the sample is in the top ten clones. Material for sequencing was blood, either unsorted or a sorted T cell fraction (not recorded which). The source of these receptors is a male donor with ankylosing spondylitis or in good health (not recorded which).

This clonotype was detected many times. The rearrangement uses TRBV4-1 and TRBJ2-1; TRBD2 agrees at 11 bases. CDR3 length: 16 residues. V gave up 3 bases and J gave up 5 bases; unmatched junction bases: 6. Germline lookup yields CDR1 MGHRA and CDR2 YSYEKL. The CDR3 nucleotides are TGCGCCAGCAGCCAGCCTAGCGGGGGGCTCCACAATGAGCAGTTCTTC. It encodes CASSQPSGGLHNEQFF.

A few counts support this clonotype. The V and J genes are TRBV7-9 and TRBJ1-1, with D possibly being TRBD1 (6 bases). The CDR3 loop spans 13 amino acids. The ends were cut back, 7 bases at V and 5 bases at J, with 14 bases in the middle. Germline loops: CDR1 SEHNR, CDR2 FQNEAQ (reference sequence). CDR3 amino acids: CASTRGGWTEAFF. The CDR3 DNA reads TGTGCCAGCACCCGGGGGGGCTGGACTGAAGCTTTCTTT. The whole variable domain, filled in from reference TRBV7-9 and TRBJ1-1, reads DTGVSQNPRHKITKRGQNVTFRCDPISEHNRLYWYRQTLGQGPEFLTYFQNEAQLEKSRLLSDRFSAERPKGSFSTLEIQRTEQGDSAMYLCASTRGGWTEAFFGQGTRLTVV.

This clonotype turned up a few times. CDR3 bases: TGTGCCACCAAAGACGACAGGGCCCGCAACACTGAAGCTTTCTTT. As protein: CATKDDRARNTEAFF. The chain carries TRBV10-3 and TRBJ1-1; the match to TRBD1 covers 7 bases. The CDR3 contains 15 residues. V gave up 10 bases and J gave up 2 bases; unmatched junction bases: 13. Germline lookup yields CDR1 ENHRY and CDR2 SYGVKD.

This clonotype appeared a single time. The chain has TRBV7-8 and TRBJ1-5; the D gene is possibly TRBD1 (6 bases). The CDR3 is 15 amino acids. With 5 bases removed from V and 6 bases from J, the gap between germline ends came to 17 bases. Germline-derived CDR1 and CDR2 are SGHVS and FQNEAQ. The DNA of the CDR3 is TGTGCCAGCAGCATGGTAGCAGGGGTCGGTCAGCCCCAGCATTTT. Translation gives CASSMVAGVGQPQHF.

This clonotype has more than one count but fewer than ten. The chain links TRBV30 to TRBJ2-7; the D is unclear. Germline V gene sequence: CDR1 GTSNPN, CDR2 SVGIG (reference sequence). CDR3 length: 13 residues. V lost 2 bases and J 2 bases, leaving 10 bases between the germline ends. The CDR3 loop reads CAWSLTLTYEQYF. The DNA for the CDR3 is TGTGCCTGGAGTCTCACACTTACCTACGAGCAGTACTTC.

The table lists this clonotype with a few counts. CDR3 sequence: CASRAGAGELFF. CDR3 nucleotides: TGTGCCAGCAGAGCGGGGGCCGGGGAGCTGTTTTTT. The genes are TRBV11-3 and TRBJ2-2; 8 bases fit TRBD2. V was clipped by 6 bases and J by 6 bases; unmatched bases: 0. The length of the CDR3 is 12 residues. Germline CDR1 SGHNT, CDR2 YENEEA. The entire variable domain, with the rest obtained from reference TRBV11-3 and TRBJ2-2, is as follows: EAGVVQSPRYKIIEKKQPVAFWCNPISGHNTLYWYLQNLGQGPELLIRYENEEAVDDSQLPKDRFSAERLKGVDSTLKIQPAELGDSAVYLCASRAGAGELFFGEGSRLTVL.

The chain combines TRBV2 with TRBJ2-1, with D possibly being TRBD1 (5 bases). Trimming took 8 bases from V and 7 from J, leaving 15 bases between them. This CDR3 has 13 amino acids. From germline, CDR1 is SNHLY and CDR2 FYNNEI. The CDR3 coding sequence is TGTGCCAGCGCCTTGACAGTGCCGAATGAGCAGTTCTTC. It codes for CASALTVPNEQFF. Drawing the rest from reference TRBV2 and TRBJ2-1, the complete variable domain is EPEVTQTPSHQVTQMGQEVILRCVPISNHLYFYWYRQILGQKVEFLVSFYNNEISEKSEIFDDQFSVERPDGSNFTLKIRSTKLEDSAMYFCASALTVPNEQFFGPGTRLTVL.

This clonotype has ten or more counts. The gene calls are TRBV4-1 and TRBJ1-1; D gene ambiguous. Germline loops: CDR1 MGHRA, CDR2 YSYEKL. The CDR3 covers 14 residues. Trimming took 7 bases from V and 9 from J, leaving 21 bases between them. CDR3 protein: CASNQIPGNSKAFF. DNA for the CDR3: TGCGCCAGCAACCAGATCCCGGGAAACAGTAAAGCTTTCTTT.

V gene TRBV6-1 combines with J gene TRBJ2-2; TRBD1 or TRBD2 may be the D gene (5 bases each). The germline V gene encodes CDR1 MNHNS and CDR2 SASEGT. The CDR3 consists of 15 residues. V was cut by 6 bases and J by 7 bases, with 18 bases left in between. The CDR3 loop is CASSPGPVRSGELFF. CDR3 nucleotides: TGTGCCAGCAGCCCGGGACCAGTAAGGAGCGGGGAGCTGTTTTTT.

V is TRBV10-3 and J is TRBJ1-2; no firm D call. The germline V gene encodes CDR1 ENHRY and CDR2 SYGVKD. V shed 3 bases and J shed 7 bases, with 9 bases lying between them. This CDR3 contains 12 residues. CDR3 protein: CAISEEGAGYTF. The CDR3 DNA sequence: TGTGCCATCAGTGAAGAGGGAGCTGGCTACACCTTC.

The table lists this clonotype with many counts. The chain links TRBV30 to TRBJ2-7; unclear D gene. This CDR3 has 11 residues. Per germline, CDR1 GTSNPN and CDR2 SVGIG (reference sequence). V lost 3 bases to trimming and J lost 2 bases, with 5 bases between them. CDR3 bases: TGTGCCTGGAGCCACACCTACGAGCAGTACTTC. Protein sequence: CAWSHTYEQYF.

This clonotype turned up a few times. The chain is built from TRBV7-2 and TRBJ2-7; weak D call: TRBD2 (6 bases). The CDR3 covers 12 residues. CDR1 and CDR2 (germline): SGHTA, FQGNSA. Trimming left V 6 bases short and J 6 bases short, with 12 bases between. Here the CDR3 DNA reads TGTGCCAGCAGTTGGACTAAAGGCGAGCAGTACTTC. Its translation: CASSWTKGEQYF.

This clonotype showed up many times. The chain has TRBV29-1 and TRBJ2-7; D is undetermined. The CDR3 is 15 residues long. V lost 0 bases to trimming and J lost 6 bases, with 18 bases between them. In germline, CDR1 is SQVTM, CDR2 ANQGSEA. This chain's CDR3 is CSVEDDLSVGREQYF. CDR3 in DNA: TGCAGCGTTGAAGATGATCTTTCGGTCGGGCGCGAGCAGTACTTC.

Ten or more counts support this clonotype. The chain has TRBV20-1 and TRBJ1-6, with 11 bases identical to TRBD1. Per germline, CDR1 DFQATT and CDR2 SNEGSKA (reference sequence). CDR3 length: 20 residues. Germline trimming cut 4 bases from V and 1 base from J; bases unmatched to any gene: 15. CDR3 DNA: TGCAGTGCTATCCCCCCATCCGGACAGGGGGCAACTTCCTATAATTCACCCCTCCACTTT. This codes for CSAIPPSGQGATSYNSPLHF.

A word on this clonotype: One end of the junction varies from germline; a read error may be responsible. The chain couples TRBV18 to TRBJ2-7, with D unresolved. CDR1 is KGHSH, CDR2 LQKENI, per germline. This CDR3 contains 16 residues. For the CDR3, the DNA is TGTGTCAGCTCACCACCATCGGCAGGTGCCTCTAGGGAGCAGTACTTC. It codes for CVSSPPSAGASREQYF.

For this clonotype: With a much larger clone just one base away, this may be a read error. The chain links TRBV5-1 to TRBJ2-6; possible D gene TRBD1, 6 bases. This CDR3 spans 19 amino acids. Per germline, CDR1 SGHRS and CDR2 YFSETQ. The CDR3, as DNA: TGCGACAGCAGAGCGCGAGCGGCAGGGGAAGGTTCTGGGGCCAACGTCCTGACTTTC. Translated, it gives CDSRARAAGEGSGANVLTF.

This clonotype came up a few times. The chain recombines TRBV6-5 with TRBJ2-6; possible D gene TRBD2, 5 bases. Germline CDR1 is MNHEY and CDR2 is SVGAGI. The CDR3 is made up of 20 amino acids. Trimming removed 6 bases from V and 8 bases from J, with 32 bases in between. The CDR3: CASRYRTYLAGQLPTNVLTF. DNA of the CDR3: TGTGCCAGCAGGTACAGAACATACCTCGCGGGCCAACTCCCCACCAACGTCCTGACTTTC.

This clonotype was found many times. In nucleotides, the CDR3 is TGCAGCGTTGGGGCCGCGGGGGAGCTGTTTTTT. This sequence encodes CSVGAAGELFF. V is TRBV29-1 and J is TRBJ2-2; unclear D gene. V gave up 4 bases and J gave up 8 bases, with 8 bases separating them. Per germline, CDR1 SQVTM and CDR2 ANQGSEA. This CDR3 comprises 11 residues.

On this clonotype itself: Being one base from a much bigger clone, this may be a read error. The CDR3 loop is CVSKGSDEQFF. In nucleotides, the CDR3 is TGTGTCAGCAAGGGTTCTGATGAGCAGTTCTTC. V is TRBV6-6 and J is TRBJ2-1, with D uncertain. Germline CDR1 is MNHNY and CDR2 is SVGAGI (reference sequence). This CDR3 is built from 11 residues.

The rearrangement links TRBV29-1 to TRBJ2-5; 7 positions match TRBD2. Germline-derived CDR1 and CDR2 are SQVTM and ANQGSEA. V was pared by 3 bases and J by 0 bases, with 7 bases of the junction left unmatched. The CDR3 runs to 15 residues. The CDR3 DNA reads as TGCAGCGTTGAGGGGGGGGAGCCGTACCAAGAGACCCAGTACTTC. This encodes CSVEGGEPYQETQYF.

Ten or more counts support this clonotype. The chain links TRBV6-1 to TRBJ2-7, with 12 bases identical to TRBD2. The length of the CDR3 is 15 residues. The V gene's germline CDR1 is MNHNS and CDR2 SASEGT. Germline trimming cut 1 base from V and 2 bases from J; bases unmatched to any gene: 0. The chain's CDR3 is CASSEGLAGAYEQYF. In DNA form, the CDR3 reads TGTGCCAGCAGTGAAGGACTAGCGGGGGCCTACGAGCAGTACTTC.

This chain joins TRBV10-3 and TRBJ2-7; no clear D gene. In germline, CDR1 is ENHRY, CDR2 SYGVKD. Between the trimmed V and J ends, which lost 4 bases and 2 bases, there was a span of 18 bases. This CDR3 has 16 amino acids. As DNA, the CDR3 is TGTGCCATCAGTGGGCCCACACCTCAGGCCACCTACGAGCAGTACTTC. Protein product: CAISGPTPQATYEQYF.

The table lists this clonotype with many counts. The chain is built from TRBV4-2 and TRBJ2-4, with D uncertain. V lost 1 base and J lost 4, with 11 bases in between. The CDR3 spans 15 residues. CDR1 is LGHNA, CDR2 YNFKEQ, per germline. Here the CDR3 DNA reads TGTGCCAGCAGCCAAGGTGAAGGGTTTAAAAACATTCAGTACTTC. Protein: CASSQGEGFKNIQYF.

This clonotype appeared a few times. The chain couples TRBV4-2 to TRBJ2-1; perhaps TRBD2 as D (6 bases). Germline values: CDR1 LGHNA, CDR2 YNFKEQ. V lost 4 bases and J 0 bases, leaving 19 bases between the germline ends. The length of the CDR3 is 18 residues. CDR3 residues: CASSPVGSSDASYNEQFF. The CDR3 DNA follows: TGTGCCAGCAGCCCGGTAGGCTCTAGCGACGCCTCCTACAATGAGCAGTTCTTC.

This clonotype was seen many times. The chain has TRBV14 and TRBJ1-1; D is perhaps TRBD1 (6 bases). This CDR3 contains 13 residues. In germline, CDR1 is SGHDN, CDR2 FVKESK. The V gene lost 4 bases and the J gene lost 5 bases, with 11 bases spanning the gap. CDR3 residues: CASSLQGWTEAFF. The CDR3 nucleotides are TGTGCCAGCAGCCTACAGGGTTGGACTGAAGCTTTCTTT.

Ten or more counts support this clonotype. This chain links TRBV12-3 or TRBV12-4 with TRBJ1-5; TRBD1 matches 9 bases. With 7 bases clipped from V and 5 bases from J, the junction kept 6 bases outside the gene matches. CDR3 size: 14 residues. For the CDR3, the DNA is TGTGCCAGCACCAGAGACAGGGGGGATCAGCCCCAGCATTTT. Amino acids: CASTRDRGDQPQHF.

Ten or more counts support this clonotype. The chain links TRBV3-1 to TRBJ2-1; 8 positions match TRBD2. V was pared by 4 bases and J by 12 bases, with 11 bases of the junction left unmatched. The CDR3 consists of 14 residues. Germline V gene lookup returns CDR1 LGHDT and CDR2 YNNKEL (reference sequence). CDR3 region: CASSPFSGEVGQFF. The CDR3 nucleotides are TGTGCCAGCAGCCCATTTAGCGGGGAGGTTGGGCAGTTCTTC.

This clonotype was observed a handful of times. This CDR3 reads CASSFSGTLLNEQFF. The CDR3 DNA follows: TGTGCCAGCAGTTTTTCCGGGACCCTACTAAATGAGCAGTTCTTC. V gene TRBV27 combines with J gene TRBJ2-1, with D possibly called TRBD1 or TRBD2 (5 bases each). Germline V gene sequence: CDR1 MNHEY, CDR2 SMNVEV (reference sequence). The CDR3 spans 15 residues. Trimming cost V 3 bases and J 7 bases, with 16 bases left between them.

The sample holds many counts of this clonotype. J is TRBJ2-3 and V is TRBV5-1, with D uncertain. Trimming removed 2 bases at V and 2 bases at J, with 12 bases between. Germline loops: CDR1 SGHRS, CDR2 YFSETQ. The CDR3 sequence is 15 residues long. In nucleotides, the CDR3 is TGCGCCAGCAGCTTCGGCAGCGCGAACACAGATACGCAGTATTTT. Protein: CASSFGSANTDTQYF.

The chain joins TRBV12-3 or TRBV12-4 to TRBJ2-1, with 11 bases that match TRBD2. J gave up 4 bases and V 3 bases, and 2 bases lay outside the gene matches. The CDR3 has 15 residues. CDR3 DNA sequence: TGTGCCAGCAGTTTTAGCGGGGGGGCTTACAATGAGCAGTTCTTC. This codes for CASSFSGGAYNEQFF.

The chain combines TRBV20-1 with TRBJ1-1, with D unresolved. V was clipped by 3 bases and J by 12 bases, with 14 bases between them. This CDR3 region has 11 residues. CDR1 and CDR2 from the germline V gene are DFQATT and SNEGSKA (reference sequence). The CDR3 region has the DNA TGCAGTGCTAGGGGCAGCCCCGCGACTTTCTTT. This encodes CSARGSPATFF.